The TCR beta chain under discussion was sequenced for a study of regulatory T cells in long-lasting Graves disease. Libraries of TCR beta came from iRepertoire HTBI primers plus Arm-PCR of CDR3 regions. Using its own MiXCR run on the multiplex PCR reads, TCRdb lists one record per CDR3 protein. This sample has roughly 500,000 distinct CDR3 sequences, with roughly 21% found just once. The V and J ends lost 1 base and 4 bases, in that order; junction bases with no gene match: 6. From germline, CDR1 is MNHNS and CDR2 SASEGT. The CDR3 is 17 amino acids. Time point here: persistent/refractory GD, antithyroid drugs over 5 years with positive TRAb. PBMC RNA was the source of the TCR library. This clonotype was detected a few times.

Here the sequenced sample was peripheral blood mononuclear cells (PBMCs), taken when the disease was refractory, from a patient treated with antithyroid drugs. The chain links TRBV6-1 to TRBJ2-1; 11 bases align to TRBD1. This receptor was taken from a female donor with Graves disease. In DNA, the CDR3 is TGTGCCAGCAGTGAAGAGGGACAGGGGGTTGGATACAATGAGCAGTTCTTC. Its translation is CASSEEGQGVGYNEQFF.